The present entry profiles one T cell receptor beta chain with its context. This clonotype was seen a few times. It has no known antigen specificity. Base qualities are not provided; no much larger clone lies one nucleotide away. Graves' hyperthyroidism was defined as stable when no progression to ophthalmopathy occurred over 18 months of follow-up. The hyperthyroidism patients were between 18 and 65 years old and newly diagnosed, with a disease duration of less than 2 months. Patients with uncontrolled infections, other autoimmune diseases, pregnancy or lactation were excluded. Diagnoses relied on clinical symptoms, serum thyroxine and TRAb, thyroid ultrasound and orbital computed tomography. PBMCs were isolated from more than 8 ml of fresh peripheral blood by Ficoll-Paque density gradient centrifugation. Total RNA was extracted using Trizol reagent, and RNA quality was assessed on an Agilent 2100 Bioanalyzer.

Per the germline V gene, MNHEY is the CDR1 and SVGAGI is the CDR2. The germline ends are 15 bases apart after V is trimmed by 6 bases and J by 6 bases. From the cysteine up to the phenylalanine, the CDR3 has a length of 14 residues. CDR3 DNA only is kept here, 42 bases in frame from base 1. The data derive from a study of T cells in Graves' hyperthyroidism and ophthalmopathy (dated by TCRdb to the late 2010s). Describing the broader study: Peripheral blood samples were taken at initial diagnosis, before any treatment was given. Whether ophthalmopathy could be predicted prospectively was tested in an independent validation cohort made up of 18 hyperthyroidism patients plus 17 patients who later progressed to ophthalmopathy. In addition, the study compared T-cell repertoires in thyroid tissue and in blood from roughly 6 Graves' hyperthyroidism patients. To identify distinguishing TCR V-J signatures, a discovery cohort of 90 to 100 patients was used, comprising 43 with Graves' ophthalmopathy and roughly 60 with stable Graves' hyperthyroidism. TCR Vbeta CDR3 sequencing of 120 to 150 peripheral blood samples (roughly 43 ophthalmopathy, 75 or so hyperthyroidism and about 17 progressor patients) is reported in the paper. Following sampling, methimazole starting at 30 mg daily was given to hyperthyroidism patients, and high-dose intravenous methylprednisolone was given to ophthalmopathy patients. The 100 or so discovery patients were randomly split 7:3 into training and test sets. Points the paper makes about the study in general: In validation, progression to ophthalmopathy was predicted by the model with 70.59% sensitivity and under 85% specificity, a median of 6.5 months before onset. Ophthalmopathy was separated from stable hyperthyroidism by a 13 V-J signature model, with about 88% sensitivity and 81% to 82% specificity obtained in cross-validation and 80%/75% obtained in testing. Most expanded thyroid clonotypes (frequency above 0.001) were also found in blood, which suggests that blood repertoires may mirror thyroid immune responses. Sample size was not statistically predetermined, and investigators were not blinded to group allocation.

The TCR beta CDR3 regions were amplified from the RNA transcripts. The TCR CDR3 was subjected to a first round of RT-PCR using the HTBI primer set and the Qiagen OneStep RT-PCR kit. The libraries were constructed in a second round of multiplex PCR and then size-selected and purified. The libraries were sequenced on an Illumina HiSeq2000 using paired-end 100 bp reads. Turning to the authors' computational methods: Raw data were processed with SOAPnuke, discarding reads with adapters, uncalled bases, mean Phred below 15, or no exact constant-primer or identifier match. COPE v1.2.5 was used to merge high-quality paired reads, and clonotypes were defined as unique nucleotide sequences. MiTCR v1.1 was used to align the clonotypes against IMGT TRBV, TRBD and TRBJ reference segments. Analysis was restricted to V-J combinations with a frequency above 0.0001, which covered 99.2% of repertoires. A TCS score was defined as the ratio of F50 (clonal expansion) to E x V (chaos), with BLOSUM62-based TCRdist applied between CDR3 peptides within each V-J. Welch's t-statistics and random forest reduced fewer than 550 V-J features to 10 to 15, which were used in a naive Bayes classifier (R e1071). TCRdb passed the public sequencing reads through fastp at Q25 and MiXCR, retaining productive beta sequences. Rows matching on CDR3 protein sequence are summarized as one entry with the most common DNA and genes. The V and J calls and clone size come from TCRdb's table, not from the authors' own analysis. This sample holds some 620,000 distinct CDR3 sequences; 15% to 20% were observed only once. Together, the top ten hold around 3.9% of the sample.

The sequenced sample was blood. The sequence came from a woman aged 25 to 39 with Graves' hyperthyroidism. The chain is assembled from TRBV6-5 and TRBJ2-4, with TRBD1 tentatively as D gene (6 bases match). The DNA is TGTGCCAGCAGCTTAACAGGGTCCGGAAACATTCAGTACTTC. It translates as CASSLTGSGNIQYF.